This TCR beta chain was documented in a study of cytomegalovirus exposure and HLA in healthy donors. A word on this clone: The antigen is not known.

The CDR3 length is 17 residues. Study conclusions and caveats: Later on, an analysis found that several of the most significant clusters appeared to be linked to common viral pathogens, which included parvovirus B19. TCR beta V- and J-gene trimming, according to a later analysis, was linked to a missense DCLRE1C variant.

Both 60 Vbeta primers and 13 Jbeta primers went into the PCR. Libraries were prepared by immunoSEQ multiplex PCR; TCRdb keeps only in-frame clonotypes and omits some of them. The table lists some 150,000 clones, roughly three quarters of them singletons. The chain is built from TRBV21-1 and TRBJ1-6; TRBD1 is the table's D call, not checked against the DNA. TRBV21-1 is shown as a pseudogene. The receptor comes from a middle-aged woman in good health and CMV-seronegative. Sequencing was carried out using PBMCs. The CDR3 coding sequence is TGTGCCAGCAGCAGACTCCCGCGGGACAGGTATAATTCACCCCTCCACTTT. Protein: CASSRLPRDRYNSPLHF.